Each of the 23 T cell receptor beta chains below was sequenced from the same sample in a study of blood T cell repertoires in COVID-19. This table comes from immunoSEQ multiplex PCR, and its TCRdb copy is limited to in-frame clones, with some not included. In the table there are about 280,000 clones, roughly 85% of which are singletons. Sequences were obtained from PBMCs or T cells enriched from blood (not recorded which). These receptors all stem from a woman in her forties or fifties who had recovered from COVID-19.

This clone was seen a single time. The V and J genes are TRBV27 and TRBJ1-6; the match to TRBD1 covers 8 bases. The CDR3 is 15 amino acids. Germline loops: CDR1 MNHEY, CDR2 SMNVEV (reference sequence). Unmatched junction bases numbered 6, after V lost 5 bases and J lost 6 bases. The CDR3 sequence is CASSRQGRSNSPLHF. CDR3 nucleotide sequence: TGTGCCAGCAGTCGACAGGGGCGATCTAATTCACCCCTCCACTTT.

The V and J genes are TRBV7-9 and TRBJ2-5; 7 nucleotides agree with TRBD2. The CDR3 has 15 amino acids. With V trimmed by 5 bases and J by 5 bases, 11 bases remained unmatched. In germline, CDR1 is SEHNR, CDR2 FQNEAQ (reference sequence). CDR3 amino acids: CASSPYRTGGETQYF. The CDR3 coding sequence is TGTGCCAGCAGCCCATATCGGACCGGGGGGGAGACCCAGTACTTC.

The rearrangement links TRBV30 to TRBJ1-3, with D unclear. The germline V gene encodes CDR1 GTSNPN and CDR2 SVGIG (reference sequence). This CDR3 is built from 15 residues. V dropped 3 bases and J dropped 0 bases, with 12 bases sitting between them. The CDR3 DNA is TGTGCCTGGAGGCAAAACAGAGCCTCTGGAAACACCATATATTTT. Its translation is CAWRQNRASGNTIYF.

The chain uses TRBV2 and TRBJ2-5; possible D gene TRBD1, 5 bases. This CDR3 has 14 residues. From germline, CDR1 is SNHLY and CDR2 FYNNEI. V was trimmed by 1 base and J by 1 base, leaving 7 bases between them. CDR3 sequence (DNA): TGTGCCAGCAGTGAAGTCAGGGTCCAAGAGACCCAGTACTTC. Amino acids: CASSEVRVQETQYF.

The genes are TRBV2 and TRBJ2-2, with 10 bases fitting TRBD1. V lost 10 bases and J lost 3; bases outside the gene matches: 5. The CDR3 is 14 amino acids. The V gene's germline CDR1 is SNHLY and CDR2 FYNNEI. Here the CDR3 DNA reads TGTGCCAACCGACAGGGGGCTCACACCGGGGAGCTGTTTTTT. It is translated as CANRQGAHTGELFF.

J is TRBJ1-2 and V is TRBV5-1; 8 positions match TRBD1. V lost 0 bases, J lost 8 bases, and 6 bases stayed unmatched. CDR3 length: 14 residues. The germline CDR1 and CDR2 sequences are SGHRS and YFSETQ. The CDR3: CASSLEGTGGGYTF. In DNA form, the CDR3 reads TGCGCCAGCAGCTTGGAAGGGACAGGTGGCGGCTACACCTTC.

This clone was seen a few times. This chain links TRBV7-3 with TRBJ2-1, with a tentative D call TRBD1 (6 bases). Trimming pared 5 bases from V and 0 bases from J, leaving 14 bases between. Germline CDR1 and CDR2: SGHTA and FQGTGA. The CDR3 covers 16 residues. The CDR3 spells CASSQRGTSSYNEQFF. CDR3 DNA: TGTGCCAGCAGCCAGAGGGGGACGAGCTCCTACAATGAGCAGTTCTTC.

The rearrangement links TRBV6-2 or TRBV6-3 to TRBJ2-2, with a weak D call TRBD2 (6 bases). Per germline, CDR1 MNHEY and CDR2 SVGEGT. V lost 2 bases, J lost 4 bases, and 11 bases lay in between. CDR3 length: 15 residues. In nucleotides, the CDR3 is TGTGCCAGCAGTTACGTACGGGAGAGCACCGGGGAGCTGTTTTTT. Protein: CASSYVRESTGELFF.

The rearrangement links TRBV28 to TRBJ1-2, with TRBD1 matching 9 bases. The CDR3 loop spans 14 amino acids. V lost 7 bases to trimming and J lost 4 bases; unmatched junction nucleotides: 7. The germline V gene has CDR1 MDHEN and CDR2 SYDVKM. The CDR3 region is CASMRTGVFYGYTF. The DNA for the CDR3 is TGTGCCAGCATGAGGACAGGGGTGTTCTATGGCTACACCTTC.

The J gene is TRBJ1-1, the V gene TRBV2, with D possibly being TRBD1 (6 bases). From germline, CDR1 is SNHLY and CDR2 FYNNEI. The CDR3 length is 15 residues. V lost 10 bases and J 1 base, leaving 19 bases between the germline ends. This chain's CDR3 is CANTPQGLSNTEAFF. The DNA for the CDR3 is TGTGCCAACACGCCCCAGGGGTTATCGAACACTGAAGCTTTCTTT.

This sequence joins TRBV2 and TRBJ2-1, with 7 positions matching TRBD1. The V and J ends lost 6 bases and 8 bases, in that order; junction bases with no gene match: 7. The length of the CDR3 is 13 residues. Germline V gene data show CDR1 as SNHLY and CDR2 as FYNNEI. The DNA of the CDR3 is TGTGCCAGCAGACGAGACAGGGTTGATGAGCAGTTCTTC. Translating gives CASRRDRVDEQFF.

The chain uses TRBV7-2 and TRBJ2-1, with 14 bases aligning to TRBD2. This CDR3 is 16 amino acids long. Trimming cost V 0 bases and J 10 bases; bases outside gene matches: 5. Germline CDR1 reads SGHTA; CDR2 reads FQGNSA. Written as DNA, the CDR3 is TGTGCCAGCAGCTTAGCCGGGACTAGCGGGAGAGGGGAGCAGTTCTTC. Translating gives CASSLAGTSGRGEQFF.

This clone has only one observation. This CDR3 reads CASSDSDEQYF. The CDR3, as DNA: TGTGCCAGCAGTGACAGCGACGAGCAGTACTTC. This chain links TRBV6-6 with TRBJ2-7; a possible D gene is TRBD1 (5 bases). Trimming removed 5 bases from V and 5 bases from J, with 7 bases in between. The CDR3 length is 11 residues. The germline V gene has CDR1 MNHNY and CDR2 SVGAGI (reference sequence).

The gene calls are TRBV10-3 and TRBJ2-3; 7 bases fit TRBD2. The CDR3 extends over 14 amino acids. J lost 2 bases, V lost 2 bases, and 1 base had no gene match. The germline V gene has CDR1 ENHRY and CDR2 SYGVKD. CDR3 in amino acids: CAISEGGVTDTQYF. The DNA for the CDR3 is TGTGCCATCAGTGAGGGGGGGGTCACAGATACGCAGTATTTT.

The genes are TRBV29-1 and TRBJ1-2, with D unclear. CDR3 length: 12 amino acids. With 4 bases removed from V and 1 base from J, the gap between germline ends came to 7 bases. Germline CDR1 SQVTM, CDR2 ANQGSEA. The CDR3 DNA is TGCAGCGTTGGAGCGGGTAACTATGGCTACACCTTC. This codes for CSVGAGNYGYTF.

The chain links TRBV20-1 to TRBJ2-2; tentative D call: TRBD2 (5 bases). The germline gives CDR1 DFQATT, CDR2 SNEGSKA (reference sequence). The V gene lost 3 bases and the J gene lost 1 base, with 9 bases spanning the gap. CDR3 length: 14 residues. The CDR3 DNA reads as TGCAGTGCTAGTGGCGAGGGGAACACCGGGGAGCTGTTTTTT. The encoded protein is CSASGEGNTGELFF.

This chain connects TRBV12-3 or TRBV12-4 to TRBJ1-1; no clear D gene. This CDR3 is built from 13 residues. Trimming cost V 4 bases and J 3 bases, with 9 bases left between them. In nucleotides, the CDR3 is TGTGCCAGCAGTTATTCAGGCGACACTGAAGCTTTCTTT. As protein: CASSYSGDTEAFF.

This clone was seen a few times. This chain joins TRBV30 and TRBJ1-6; 7 bases match TRBD1. Germline loops: CDR1 GTSNPN, CDR2 SVGIG (reference sequence). The CDR3 runs 16 residues. J gave up 5 bases and V 0 bases, and 7 bases lay outside the gene matches. CDR3 amino acids: CAWSVPRTGHNSPLHF. CDR3 DNA sequence: TGTGCCTGGAGTGTCCCCCGGACAGGTCATAATTCACCCCTCCACTTT.

The chain employs TRBV27 and TRBJ2-5; 7 nucleotides line up with TRBD2. The V segment lost 0 bases and the J segment 1 base; nucleotides outside the gene matches: 5. Germline values: CDR1 MNHEY, CDR2 SMNVEV (reference sequence). The CDR3 sequence is 16 residues long. The CDR3 bases are TGTGCCAGCAGTTTATCTATGGGACTACCCCAAGAGACCCAGTACTTC. Its translation: CASSLSMGLPQETQYF.

The chain combines TRBV3-1 (or the pseudogene TRBV3-2) with TRBJ1-2; D is possibly TRBD1 (6 bases). Germline V CDR1 and CDR2: LGHDT, YNNKEL (reference sequence). Trimming pared 1 base from V and 4 bases from J, leaving 25 bases between. This CDR3 has 19 amino acids. The CDR3 bases are TGTGCCAGCAGCCAAGCCCTAAGGGGGAGGGTCCGCCTAGGCTATGGCTACACCTTC. As protein: CASSQALRGRVRLGYGYTF.

The CDR3 protein is CASSKAQGNEKLFF. CDR3 coding DNA: TGTGCCAGTAGTAAGGCCCAGGGGAATGAAAAACTGTTTTTT. The chain is built from TRBV19 and TRBJ1-4, with D perhaps TRBD1 (6 bases). The V end was cut by 4 bases, the J end by 5 bases, with 11 bases between. CDR1 is LNHDA, CDR2 SQIVND, per germline (reference sequence). This CDR3 spans 14 amino acids.

The J gene is TRBJ1-6, the V gene TRBV14; D may be TRBD1 (6 bases). The CDR3 covers 15 residues. Germline values: CDR1 SGHDN, CDR2 FVKESK. Trimming removed 3 bases at V and 4 bases at J, with 10 bases between. The CDR3 reads CASSQDRGYNSPLHF. For the CDR3, the DNA is TGTGCCAGCAGCCAGGACAGAGGATATAATTCACCCCTCCACTTT.

The V gene is TRBV7-8, the J gene TRBJ1-2; weak D call: TRBD1 (5 bases). The germline V gene encodes CDR1 SGHVS and CDR2 FQNEAQ. This CDR3 spans 16 amino acids. V was trimmed by 1 base and J by 0 bases, leaving 12 bases between them. The CDR3 bases are TGTGCCAGCAGCTTAGTTGGGGGGAACTCTAACTATGGCTACACCTTC. Translated, it gives CASSLVGGNSNYGYTF.